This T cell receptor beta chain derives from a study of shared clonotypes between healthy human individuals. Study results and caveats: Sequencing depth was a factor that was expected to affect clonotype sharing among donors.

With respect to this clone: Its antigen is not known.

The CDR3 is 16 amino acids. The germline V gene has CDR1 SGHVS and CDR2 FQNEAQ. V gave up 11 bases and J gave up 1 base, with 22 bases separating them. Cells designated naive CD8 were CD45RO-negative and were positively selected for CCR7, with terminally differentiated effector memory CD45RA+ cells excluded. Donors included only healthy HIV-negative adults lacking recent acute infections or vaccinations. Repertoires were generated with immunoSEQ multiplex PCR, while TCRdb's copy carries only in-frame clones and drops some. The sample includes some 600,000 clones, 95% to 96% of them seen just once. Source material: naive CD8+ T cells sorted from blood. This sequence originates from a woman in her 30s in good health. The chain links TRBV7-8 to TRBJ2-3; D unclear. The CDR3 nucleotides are TGTGCCTCACGAGCAGGAAGATTACAACGCACAGATACGCAGTATTTT. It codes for CASRAGRLQRTDTQYF.